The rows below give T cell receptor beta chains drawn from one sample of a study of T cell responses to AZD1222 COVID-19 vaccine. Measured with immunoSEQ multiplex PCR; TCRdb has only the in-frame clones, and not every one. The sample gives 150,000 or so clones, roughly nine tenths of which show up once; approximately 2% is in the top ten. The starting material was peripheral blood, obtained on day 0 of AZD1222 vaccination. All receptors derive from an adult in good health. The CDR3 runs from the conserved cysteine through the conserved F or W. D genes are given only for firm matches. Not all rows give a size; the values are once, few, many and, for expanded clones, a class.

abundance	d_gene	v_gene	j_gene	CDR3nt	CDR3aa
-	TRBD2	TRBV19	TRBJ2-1	TGTGCCACAAATAGCGGGGGGGCTCAAAATGAGCAGTTCTTC	CATNSGGAQNEQFF
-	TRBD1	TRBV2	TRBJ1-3	TGTGCCAGCAGCGACAGGGAATACACCATATATTTT	CASSDREYTIYF
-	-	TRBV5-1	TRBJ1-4	TGCGCCAGCAGTCCAGGATCGGCAGCTAATGAAAAACTGTTTTTT	CASSPGSAANEKLFF
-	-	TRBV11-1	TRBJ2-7	TGTGCCAGCAGCCGGGGTTACGTTACCTACGAGCAGTACTTC	CASSRGYVTYEQYF
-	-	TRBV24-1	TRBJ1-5	TGTGCCCCCTGTGGGGGGGAGGGGTCTAGAGGGGTCTACAATCAGCCCCAGCATTTT	CAPCGGEGSRGVYNQPQHF
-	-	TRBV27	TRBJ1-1	TGTGCCAGCCAGGAGGGCACTGAAGCTTTCTTT	CASQEGTEAFF
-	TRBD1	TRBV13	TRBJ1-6	TGTGCCAGCAGCTTTACCCTACAGGGGATTCGCTCACCCCTCCACTTT	CASSFTLQGIRSPLHF
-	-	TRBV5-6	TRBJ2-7	TGTGCCAGCAGCGTGACAGAAAACCTCCTCTACGAGCAGTACTTC	CASSVTENLLYEQYF
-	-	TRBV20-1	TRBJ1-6	TGCAGTGCTGCGACCGGGCTAAACCTCCACTTT	CSAATGLNLHF
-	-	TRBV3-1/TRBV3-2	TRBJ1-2	TGTGCCAGCGATAGGGGGGGCGGCTATGGCTACACCTTC	CASDRGGGYGYTF
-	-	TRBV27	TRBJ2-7	TGTGCCAGCAGTTTAAACAGGAGAACCTACGAGCAGTACTTC	CASSLNRRTYEQYF
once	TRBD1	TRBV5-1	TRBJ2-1	TGCGCCAGCAGCTCCTTCTCCGGACAGGTGCGTGAGGATGAGCAGTTCTTC	CASSSFSGQVREDEQFF
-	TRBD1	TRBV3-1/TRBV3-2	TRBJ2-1	TGTGCCAGCAGCCAAGTCCCCCGGACAGGGATAAATGAGCAGTTCTTC	CASSQVPRTGINEQFF
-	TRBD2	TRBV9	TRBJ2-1	TGTGCCAGCAGCCCCCGGACTAGCCGTGACAATGAGCAGTTCTTC	CASSPRTSRDNEQFF
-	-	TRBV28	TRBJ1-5	TGTGCCAGCAGTACCATCTCCCAGGAAAATCAGCCCCAGCATTTT	CASSTISQENQPQHF
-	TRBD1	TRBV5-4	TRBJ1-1	TGTGCCAGCCTGAGTACCACAGGGGGCGGAGGTGAAGCTTTCTTT	CASLSTTGGGGEAFF
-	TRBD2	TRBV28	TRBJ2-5	TGTGCCAGCAGTTACCTAGCGGGGAGTATGGAGACCCAGTACTTC	CASSYLAGSMETQYF
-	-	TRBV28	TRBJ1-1	TGTGCCAGCAGTTCGAGGTTAAGAGCTTTCTTT	CASSSRLRAFF
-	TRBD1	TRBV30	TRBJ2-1	TGTGCCTGGAAAGGGGACAGGGAAGGTAATGAGCAGTTCTTC	CAWKGDREGNEQFF
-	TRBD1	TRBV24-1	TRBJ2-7	TGTGCCACCAGTGACGTACAGGGGGCCTCCTACGAGCAGTACTTC	CATSDVQGASYEQYF
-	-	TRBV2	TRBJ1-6	TGTGCCAGCAACAGGGTCGCTAATTCACCCCTCCACTTT	CASNRVANSPLHF
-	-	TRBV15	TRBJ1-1	TGTGCCACCAGCAGACCTTCGGGGGTCACTGAAGCTTTCTTT	CATSRPSGVTEAFF
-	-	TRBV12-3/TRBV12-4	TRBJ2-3	TGTGCCAGCAGTATCCAGGGCATAGCGCAGTATTTT	CASSIQGIAQYF
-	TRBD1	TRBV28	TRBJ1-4	TGTGCCAGCTGCCGTGGGGACAGGGTATATGAAAAACTGTTTTTT	CASCRGDRVYEKLFF
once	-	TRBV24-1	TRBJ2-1	TGTGCCACCAGTGAGGGGACCGACAATGAGCAGTTCTTC	CATSEGTDNEQFF
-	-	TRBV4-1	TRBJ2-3	TGCGCCAGCAGCCGCGGGACTCCTAGCACAGATACGCAGTATTTT	CASSRGTPSTDTQYF
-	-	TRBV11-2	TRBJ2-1	TGTGCCAGCAGCTTAGAACCGACAGGACAATCCAATGAGCAGTTCTTC	CASSLEPTGQSNEQFF
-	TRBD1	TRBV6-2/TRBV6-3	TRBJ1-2	TGTGCCAGCAGCCAGGGACAGGGAAGTGGCTACACCTTC	CASSQGQGSGYTF
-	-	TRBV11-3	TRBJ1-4	TGTGCCAGCAGCTCCGCCTGGAAGAATGAAAAACTGTTTTTT	CASSSAWKNEKLFF
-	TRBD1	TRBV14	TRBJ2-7	TGTGCCAGCAGCCAATGGGACAGGCCCTACGAGCAGTACTTC	CASSQWDRPYEQYF
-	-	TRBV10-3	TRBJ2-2	TGTGCCATCAGTGAGGGGTCCGGGGAGCTGTTTTTT	CAISEGSGELFF
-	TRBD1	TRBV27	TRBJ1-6	TGTGCCAGCAGTTTCGGGCAGGGGGCGACTTCACCCCTCCACTTT	CASSFGQGATSPLHF
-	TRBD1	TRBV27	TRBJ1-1	TGTGCCAGCAATCAGAGGGACAGGGGGCCTCCTGAAGCTTTCTTT	CASNQRDRGPPEAFF
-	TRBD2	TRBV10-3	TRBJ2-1	TGTGCCATCAGTGAGTCGTTCGCCCTAGCGGGGGATAGTGAGCAGTTCTTC	CAISESFALAGDSEQFF
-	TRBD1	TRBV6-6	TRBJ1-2	TGTGCCAGCAGTCCTACGGACAGGGGAGGGGGAGGGAATGGCTACACCTTC	CASSPTDRGGGGNGYTF
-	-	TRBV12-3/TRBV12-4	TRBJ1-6	TGTGCCAGCAGTCTAGGGGGGACGACACCCCTCCACTTT	CASSLGGTTPLHF
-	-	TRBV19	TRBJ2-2	TGTGCCAGTAGTATAGCGAGAAACACCGGGGAGCTGTTTTTT	CASSIARNTGELFF
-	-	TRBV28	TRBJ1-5	TGTGCCAGCCACGAGCGGGGAACCCTCAATCAGCCCCAGCATTTT	CASHERGTLNQPQHF
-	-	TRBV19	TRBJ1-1	TGTGCCAGTAGTAACCGGGGCGGGACTGAAGCTTTCTTT	CASSNRGGTEAFF
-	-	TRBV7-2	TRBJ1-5	TGTGCCAGCAGCTTACCGGGGAACCAGCCCCAGCATTTT	CASSLPGNQPQHF